This T cell receptor (beta chain) was identified during a study of shared clonotypes between healthy human individuals. Study summary: CD4 naive and memory got three plates each, CD8 naive two, CD8 memory one.

Comment on this clone: Its target is unknown.

Recent acute infections and vaccinations were absent in the healthy HIV-negative adult donors. Sequencing was performed with immunoSEQ multiplex PCR; in TCRdb, only in-frame clones are kept and a portion is missing. The sample holds some 1.1 million clones, roughly 80% seen once. CDR1 and CDR2 (germline): WSHSY, SAAADI. CDR3 length: 15 residues. Trimming removed 9 bases at V and 0 bases at J, with 17 bases between. Study conclusions and caveats: For sorted subsets, rarefaction showed incomplete sequencing despite large depth. Four donors had 5% to 6% of their naive CD4 clonotypes in common.

This TCR came from a man in his late teens or twenties in good health. Some clones in this sample may be carry-over from other donors' samples. Sequenced input: memory CD4+ T cells from PBMCs. Documented subset: CD45RA-negative fraction. The V gene is TRBV10-2, the J gene TRBJ1-1; D gene uncertain. CDR3 in DNA: TGCGCCAGTACCCCCACCCTCCCTATGAACACTGAAGCTTTCTTT. Translation: CASTPTLPMNTEAFF.